This TCR beta chain was profiled in a study of blood T cell repertoires in COVID-19 (TCRdb year 2020). General notes on the study: Samples covering the acute and convalescent phases of COVID-19 were provided by collaborators in the United States, Italy and Spain. The samples were drawn from two sources: the first 160 participants of the ongoing ImmuneRACE study, and 1,254 subjects contributed by 6 global collaborators. Where available, HLA class I and class II types were taken from metadata supplied by the sample provider and were not determined by assay-based typing. The repertoires were made available in a free public database intended to serve as a resource for research on the immune response to SARS-CoV-2. The dataset comprised deeply sampled blood TCRbeta repertoires from subjects exposed to, actively infected with, or recovered from COVID-19. The material from the prospective study consisted of cDNA or gDNA derived from T cells, B-cell-depleted T cells, or PBMCs. Nearly every sample came with metadata listing a de-identified subject ID, COVID-19 status, age in years and sex.

TCRbeta CDR3 regions were amplified from genomic DNA by means of the immunoSEQ Assay, a bias-controlled multiplex PCR. The study's processing was this. Within the assay, amplification of reference gene primers was used to estimate how many nucleated cells each sample contained. To quantify the absolute abundance of each unique TCRbeta CDR3 rearrangement, sequence reads were collapsed and filtered. Productive Simpson clonality was computed per sample as the square root of Simpson's diversity index over productive rearrangements. The table was pulled from immuneACCESS by TCRdb, which kept in-frame rearrangements only. Such tables lose some clones; where checked, under half of the loss comes from unresolved V genes, and the rest has no known cause. From that table come the V and J calls and clone size; the DNA was used to work out D and trimming. For this sample the table gives about 190,000 clones, of which around nine tenths were detected only once. About 1% of the sample is in the top ten clones.

Another Seattle source contributed samples from volunteer blood donors who had recovered from COVID-19. Whole blood was collected in K2EDTA tubes by collaborating institutions according to the institutions' own protocols. For TCRbeta analysis, collaborators shipped samples as frozen whole blood, isolated PBMCs, or DNA extracted from either of those sample types. Overall results and qualifications from the work: The amount of clinical and demographic metadata varied by source and participant and was provided uncurated.

The CDR3 spans 13 residues, from the cysteine through the phenylalanine. Of all the DNA, just the CDR3 is kept, 39 bases in frame from base 1. CDR1 and CDR2 are drawn from the germline V gene: ENHRY, SYGVKD. V sheds 6 bases and J sheds 3 bases, leaving 11 bases between their ends. Details on this clone: Its antigen specificity is not known. Qualities for individual bases were not recorded, and no much larger clone is one base off.

Rearrangement joined TRBV10-3 to TRBJ1-2; no confident D gene assignment can be made. Sequencing was performed on peripheral blood. The clonotype originates from a woman younger than 35 who had recovered from COVID-19. The bases are TGTGCCATCAGAGTTAAGGGAGACTATGGCTACACCTTC. Its protein product is CAIRVKGDYGYTF.